Listed here is a single T cell receptor beta chain. How the authors handled the data: The authors estimated nucleated cell counts from reference gene primer amplification. Clones were read by immunoSEQ multiplex PCR, and TCRdb kept only the in-frame ones, dropping some. V and J calls and clone size come straight from that table; D and trimming were deduced from the DNA. The table records 95,000 to 100,000 clones, 91% of them present only once. This specimen belongs to a study of blood T cell repertoires in COVID-19. Study as a whole: Italy, Spain and the United States were the sources of the convalescent and acute COVID-19 samples. Nucleic acid was either cDNA or gDNA, and it came from T cells, B-cell-depleted T cells, or PBMCs.

This CDR3 has 17 amino acids. Germline CDR1 reads SGHVS; CDR2 reads FNYEAQ. V was pared by 5 bases and J by 6 bases, with 16 bases of the junction left unmatched. The chain employs TRBV7-6 and TRBJ2-7, with TRBD1 matching 10 bases. The clonotype was recovered from a man aged 45-65 years with acute or convalescent COVID-19. Sequencing was carried out using peripheral blood. CDR3 region: CASSPDPGQGSRGEQYF. CDR3 bases: TGTGCCAGCAGCCCTGATCCGGGACAGGGGTCGCGAGGCGAGCAGTACTTC.